This T cell receptor beta chain comes out of a study of T-cell reconstitution after alpha-beta-depleted transplantation in children. Study observations and caveats: Expanded graft clones numbering several hundred reportedly gave rise to alpha-beta T cells about two months after transplant. Once a year had passed after transplant, T-cell counts and diversity came mostly from newly produced T cells.

The CDR3 totals 14 residues. Looked up from germline, CDR1 is MDHEN and CDR2 is SYDVKM. The V gene lost 6 bases and the J gene lost 3 bases, with 12 bases spanning the gap. Unique molecular identifiers were incorporated into the prepared TCRbeta library. MiXCR, applied by TCRdb to the PCR reads, yields one record per CDR3 protein. The table shows around 450,000 distinct CDR3 sequences, with 43% occurring only once. About this clonotype: Its antigen is unknown.

Here the sequenced sample was PBMCs, taken before TCRalphabeta/CD19-depleted stem cell transplant. The rearrangement links TRBV28 to TRBJ1-5; TRBD1 is a possible D gene (5 bases). This sequence originates from a girl aged 2-9 years with aplastic anemia, due to receive a stem cell transplant. CDR3 coding DNA: TGTGCCAGCAGGGGGACCTGGGCCAATCAGCCCCAGCATTTT. This sequence encodes CASRGTWANQPQHF.